This T cell receptor beta chain was sequenced during a study of beta chain features in type 1 diabetes. Study summary: Healthy donors and patients had similar age, gender and cell yields. Broader study findings: All four CD4+ subsets from Type 1 diabetes patients carried moderately but significantly shorter TCRB CDR3s.

Every donor had blood drawn once into heparin, approximately 110 mL on average. Looked up from germline, CDR1 is SNHLY and CDR2 is FYNNEI. The CDR3 totals 12 residues. With respect to this clone: Its antigen is as yet unknown.

The isolated RNA, all of it, was reverse transcribed, so expressed TCRB transcripts were what got sequenced. Here immunoSEQ multiplex PCR was the method, and the copy in TCRdb shows in-frame clones only, minus some. The sample lists tens of thousands of clones; 52% were seen once. Input material: Tregs from blood. This chain uses TRBV2 with TRBJ2-7; 8 nucleotides align to TRBD1. The source is a woman in her thirties or forties with type 1 diabetes. In nucleotides, the CDR3 is TGTGCAGGCAGGGGGCAAGGATACGAGCAGTACTTC. Its translation: CAGRGQGYEQYF. The variable domain in full, completed from reference TRBV2 and TRBJ2-7, reads EPEVTQTPSHQVTQMGQEVILRCVPISNHLYFYWYRQILGQKVEFLVSFYNNEISEKSEIFDDQFSVERPDGSNFTLKIRSTKLEDSAMYFCAGRGQGYEQYFGPGTRLTVT.